This T cell receptor (beta chain) was captured by sequencing in a study of T cell changes during pregnancy in multiple sclerosis. The method was immunoSEQ multiplex PCR; TCRdb's version includes in-frame clones alone and lacks a portion of them. The sample has under 130,000 clones; roughly 92% are singletons. Germline V lookup: CDR1 SGDLS, CDR2 YYNGEE. The CDR3 has 13 residues. V gave up 3 bases and J gave up 2 bases; unmatched junction bases: 2. This receptor was identified in a female donor with multiple sclerosis, enrolled in a pregnancy study. The input for sequencing was peripheral blood, taken after pregnancy. The gene calls are TRBV9 and TRBJ2-7; TRBD2 agrees at 7 bases. The CDR3 DNA reads TGTGCCAGCAGCGCGGGGGGTGCCTACGAGCAGTACTTC. As protein: CASSAGGAYEQYF.